The 20 T cell receptor beta chains reported below all come from one sample, sequenced in a study of radiotherapy plus CTLA-4 blockade in lung cancer. Generated by immunoSEQ multiplex PCR, the TCRdb table keeps only in-frame clones and is missing some. The sample lists approximately 77,000 clones; 60% to 85% were seen once. The sequenced sample was peripheral blood, obtained from a patient treated with radiotherapy plus ipilimumab. These receptors originate from a human donor with non-small cell lung cancer whose response to radiotherapy plus ipilimumab could not be evaluated. Some clones in this sample may be carry-over from other donors' samples.

The rearrangement joins TRBV4-2 to TRBJ2-5, with D possibly TRBD1 on 6 matching bases. V lost 2 bases to trimming and J lost 5 bases, with 15 bases between them. The V gene's germline CDR1 is LGHNA and CDR2 YNFKEQ. The CDR3 spans 15 residues. The CDR3 sequence is CASSQSTGSWETQYF. DNA for the CDR3: TGTGCCAGCAGCCAATCGACAGGATCTTGGGAGACCCAGTACTTC.

CDR3 residues: CASSVGQGRLQETQYF. CDR3 bases: TGTGCCAGCAGCGTAGGACAGGGTCGGCTCCAAGAGACCCAGTACTTC. V usage is TRBV9 and J usage is TRBJ2-5; TRBD1 matches at 7 bases. CDR1 is SGDLS and CDR2 is YYNGEE in the germline V gene. J lost 1 base, V lost 0 bases, and 6 bases had no gene match. The CDR3 is 16 amino acids.

The rearrangement joins TRBV5-1 to TRBJ1-5; 8 nucleotides match TRBD1. Germline trimming cut 5 bases from V and 2 bases from J; bases unmatched to any gene: 6. The CDR3 covers 15 residues. Germline V gene lookup returns CDR1 SGHRS and CDR2 YFSETQ. The CDR3 loop is CASSAGGIGNQPQHF. In DNA, the CDR3 is TGCGCCAGCAGTGCAGGGGGCATAGGCAATCAGCCCCAGCATTTT. The full variable domain, in which reference TRBV5-1 and TRBJ1-5 provide the parts outside the CDR3, is KAGVTQTPRYLIKTRGQQVTLSCSPISGHRSVSWYQQTPGQGLQFLFEYFSETQRNKGNFPGRFSGRQFSNSRSEMNVSTLELGDSALYLCASSAGGIGNQPQHFGDGTRLSIL.

The rearrangement links TRBV11-1 to TRBJ2-3, with D hard to call. Trimming removed 5 bases from V and 2 bases from J, with 14 bases in between. The CDR3 covers 15 residues. CDR1 SGHAT and CDR2 FQDESV come from the germline V gene (reference sequence). CDR3 amino acids: CASSPLAVVTDTQYF. In DNA form, the CDR3 reads TGTGCCAGCAGCCCACTTGCCGTTGTCACAGATACGCAGTATTTT. The full variable domain, completed using reference TRBV11-1 and TRBJ2-3, is EAEVAQSPRYKITEKSQAVAFWCDPISGHATLYWYRQILGQGPELLVQFQDESVVDDSQLPKDRFSAERLKGVDSTLKIQPAELGDSAMYLCASSPLAVVTDTQYFGPGTRLTVL.

V usage is TRBV18 and J usage is TRBJ1-1, with 7 nucleotides matching TRBD1. V gave up 3 bases and J gave up 1 base; unmatched junction bases: 8. The CDR3 is 16 amino acids. The germline gives CDR1 KGHSH, CDR2 LQKENI. The CDR3 coding sequence is TGTGCCAGCTCACCCGGGACAGCGATGGGGAACACTGAAGCTTTCTTT. Its protein is CASSPGTAMGNTEAFF.

The rearrangement links TRBV27 to TRBJ1-1, with TRBD1 as a possible D gene (6 bases). The length of the CDR3 is 13 residues. V lost 6 bases, J lost 4 bases, and 12 bases lay in between. The germline gives CDR1 MNHEY, CDR2 SMNVEV (reference sequence). The CDR3 DNA sequence: TGTGCCAGCAGACTTCAGGGGCTCACTGAAGCTTTCTTT. It is translated as CASRLQGLTEAFF.

This clone has just one count. The rearrangement uses TRBV18 and TRBJ2-7, with 12 bases lining up with TRBD1. Germline CDR1 KGHSH, CDR2 LQKENI. This CDR3 has 15 amino acids. V lost 4 bases and J lost 5; bases outside the gene matches: 6. In DNA form, the CDR3 reads TGTGCCAGCTCACAGGGACAGGGGGCAGTCGACGAGCAGTACTTC. Protein product: CASSQGQGAVDEQYF.

The chain couples TRBV28 to TRBJ1-2, with 8 bases identical to TRBD1. In germline, CDR1 is MDHEN, CDR2 SYDVKM. This CDR3 is built from 15 residues. V shed 1 base, J shed 8 bases, and the junction held 9 bases outside the gene matches. The CDR3 reads CASSLYLDRAGGYTF. The CDR3 DNA sequence: TGTGCCAGCAGTTTATACCTGGACAGGGCGGGCGGCTACACCTTC.

This clone occurred a few times. The chain recombines TRBV19 with TRBJ1-1, with a weak D call TRBD1 (5 bases). Between the trimmed V and J ends, which lost 5 bases and 4 bases, there was a span of 17 bases. Per germline, CDR1 LNHDA and CDR2 SQIVND (reference sequence). The CDR3 totals 15 residues. The CDR3 sequence: CASSVSGGYGTEAFF. CDR3 in DNA: TGTGCCAGTAGTGTCTCGGGGGGTTACGGCACTGAAGCTTTCTTT.

The chain couples TRBV4-3 to TRBJ1-4, with a possible D match to TRBD1 (5 bases). The germline CDR1 and CDR2 sequences are LGHNA and YSLEER. The ends were cut back, 0 bases at V and 8 bases at J, with 7 bases in the middle. CDR3 length equals 13 residues. CDR3 amino acids: CASSQDQGEKLFF. CDR3 sequence (DNA): TGCGCCAGCAGCCAAGATCAGGGAGAAAAACTGTTTTTT.

This chain connects TRBV4-2 to TRBJ2-3; a possible D gene is TRBD2 (6 bases). CDR3 length: 17 amino acids. From germline, CDR1 is LGHNA and CDR2 YNFKEQ. Trimming left V 3 bases short and J 3 bases short, with 19 bases between. As DNA, the CDR3 is TGTGCCAGCAGCCAGGAGGTGGGGCTAGCGCCTACAGATACGCAGTATTTT. Translated: CASSQEVGLAPTDTQYF.

The chain is built from TRBV9 and TRBJ2-2; TRBD2 might be the D (7 bases). With 3 bases removed from V and 7 bases from J, the gap between germline ends came to 25 bases. The CDR3 is made up of 18 amino acids. Germline CDR1 is SGDLS and CDR2 is YYNGEE. The CDR3 here is CASSETSGARGGDGELFF. The CDR3 DNA reads TGTGCCAGCAGCGAAACGTCAGGGGCTCGGGGAGGGGACGGGGAGCTGTTTTTT.

This clone appeared a few times. The junction departs from germline at one end; a sequencing error may be responsible. This sequence joins TRBV5-5 and TRBJ1-1; a possible D gene is TRBD1 (5 bases). Germline V gene data show CDR1 as SGHKS and CDR2 as YYEKEE (reference sequence). The CDR3 runs 15 residues. In nucleotides, the CDR3 is TGCGCCAGCAGCGTCATTTTGTCGGGGGTCGGTGAAGCTTTCTTT. This gives the protein CASSVILSGVGEAFF.

This rearrangement joins TRBV5-1 to TRBJ2-7, with 8 bases fitting TRBD1. The J segment lost 2 bases and the V segment lost 1 base, leaving 11 bases of the junction unmatched. The CDR3 totals 17 residues. Germline assignment: CDR1 SGHRS and CDR2 YFSETQ. The CDR3 DNA reads TGCGCCAGCAGCTTGACCGCAACAGGGGGGTTCGCCTACGAGCAGTACTTC. This codes for CASSLTATGGFAYEQYF.

V is TRBV28 and J is TRBJ2-7; TRBD1 might be the D (5 bases). Germline loops: CDR1 MDHEN, CDR2 SYDVKM. The CDR3 length is 16 residues. Between the trimmed V and J ends, which lost 3 bases and 3 bases, there was a span of 18 bases. The CDR3 region has the DNA TGTGCCAGCAGTTTGAGTGGGGCGAGTGTACGCTACGAGCAGTACTTC. This encodes CASSLSGASVRYEQYF.

CDR3 nucleotide sequence: TGTGCCAGCAGCTTAGGGTCGGAGCCGTACTTCCAAGAGACCCAGTACTTC. Encoded protein: CASSLGSEPYFQETQYF. The rearrangement links TRBV7-8 to TRBJ2-5; no reliable D call. The V gene lost 1 base and the J gene lost 1 base, with 16 bases spanning the gap. CDR1 SGHVS and CDR2 FQNEAQ come from the germline V gene. CDR3 length: 17 amino acids.

This chain's CDR3 is CASTSRLAGDTQYF. The CDR3, as DNA: TGTGCCAGCACCTCCAGACTAGCTGGAGATACGCAGTATTTT. The chain carries TRBV7-8 and TRBJ2-3; 7 nucleotides align to TRBD2. J gave up 5 bases and V 7 bases, and 9 bases lay outside the gene matches. CDR3 length: 14 amino acids. Germline values: CDR1 SGHVS, CDR2 FQNEAQ.

The chain couples TRBV5-5 to TRBJ1-4; no definite D call. CDR1 and CDR2 from the germline V gene are SGHKS and YYEKEE (reference sequence). The V gene lost 3 bases and the J gene lost 3 bases, with 12 bases spanning the gap. The CDR3 covers 15 residues. The CDR3 reads CASSWGVPANEKLFF. The CDR3 DNA reads TGTGCCAGCAGCTGGGGAGTACCGGCTAATGAAAAACTGTTTTTT.

The V call is TRBV5-6, the J call TRBJ1-6; 9 nucleotides agree with TRBD1. The CDR3 totals 17 residues. With 5 bases clipped from V and 7 bases from J, the junction kept 13 bases outside the gene matches. CDR1 is SGHDT and CDR2 is YYEEEE in the germline V gene. The DNA of the CDR3 is TGTGCCAGCAGTGGGGGATCCGGGACAGGGTTCAATTCACCCCTCCACTTT. Its translation is CASSGGSGTGFNSPLHF.

The CDR3, as DNA: TGTGCCAGCAGTGAGTCGGGCGGGGGGTACAATGAGCAGTTCTTC. Its translation is CASSESGGGYNEQFF. V and J are TRBV2 and TRBJ2-1, with 8 bases aligning to TRBD2. Germline V CDR1 and CDR2: SNHLY, FYNNEI. The CDR3 spans 15 residues. The junction had 5 bases not matched to a gene; V was cut back by 3 bases and J by 4 bases.